A single sample gave rise to the 25 T cell receptor beta chains below, sequenced in a study of blood T cells in healthy people across ages. For the second PCR, which ran for about 7 to 12 cycles, a sample-barcoded 5' primer and a J-beta primer mix were used. MiXCR was run by TCRdb on the 5' RACE reads, yielding one entry per CDR3 protein. The sample lists 590,000 or so distinct CDR3 sequences; approximately 30% were seen once. The source material was blood. These receptors came from a woman aged 80 or older in good health.

This clonotype was seen many times. CDR3 DNA sequence: TGTGCCACCAGTTTTTTTTCAGGACCTAAAAACATTCAGTACTTC. This encodes CATSFFSGPKNIQYF. The gene calls are TRBV15 and TRBJ2-4; D is unresolved. This CDR3 spans 15 amino acids. Trimming took 6 bases from V and 4 from J, leaving 16 bases between them. Looked up from germline, CDR1 is LNHNV and CDR2 is YYDKDF (reference sequence).

Remarks on this clonotype: With a much larger clone just one base away, this may be a read error. The rearrangement joins TRBV12-3 or TRBV12-4 to TRBJ2-6, with no clear D. The CDR3 sequence is 14 residues long. V was cut by 4 bases and J by 0 bases, with 4 bases left in between. CDR3 in amino acids: CASSYFSGANVLTF. The CDR3 DNA is TGTGCCAGCAGTTACTTCTCTGGGGCCAACGTCCTGACTTTC.

This clonotype was counted ten times or more. The chain carries TRBV2 and TRBJ2-3; 7 nucleotides match TRBD1. Germline V gene lookup returns CDR1 SNHLY and CDR2 FYNNEI. V gave up 5 bases and J gave up 3 bases; unmatched junction bases: 8. The CDR3 is made up of 15 amino acids. The DNA for the CDR3 is TGTGCCAGCAGTCCTATAGACAGGGTAACAGATACGCAGTATTTT. Amino acid sequence: CASSPIDRVTDTQYF.

This chain uses TRBV14 with TRBJ2-5; D is perhaps TRBD2 (5 bases). The germline V gene has CDR1 SGHDN and CDR2 FVKESK. Trimming removed 4 bases at V and 4 bases at J, with 16 bases between. CDR3 length equals 15 residues. CDR3 nucleotides: TGTGCCAGCAGCCGTAGTCCGGGGTATCGAGAGACCCAGTACTTC. It specifies CASSRSPGYRETQYF.

V gene TRBV28 combines with J gene TRBJ2-1; no definite D call. The CDR3 covers 14 residues. Trimming left V 7 bases short and J 4 bases short, with 14 bases between. Germline assignment: CDR1 MDHEN and CDR2 SYDVKM. The CDR3 DNA reads as TGTGCCAGCAAGGATGGAATAAAATACAATGAGCAGTTCTTC. This codes for CASKDGIKYNEQFF.

The sample holds many counts of this clonotype. The rearrangement joins TRBV10-3 to TRBJ2-1, with D perhaps matching TRBD1 or TRBD2 (6 bases each). The CDR3 extends over 15 amino acids. V lost 3 bases and J lost 3, with 12 bases in between. CDR1 is ENHRY, CDR2 SYGVKD, per germline. This chain's CDR3 is CAISEGGTDYNEQFF. The CDR3 region has the DNA TGTGCCATCAGTGAAGGGGGGACGGACTACAATGAGCAGTTCTTC.

This clonotype occurred a few times. The rearrangement links TRBV30 to TRBJ2-3, with D perhaps TRBD1 or TRBD2 (7 bases each). The CDR3 is 14 residues long. The V end lost 7 bases, the J end lost 1 base, and 15 bases lay between the germline ends. From germline, CDR1 is GTSNPN and CDR2 SVGIG (reference sequence). This CDR3 reads CASDQGGRTDTQYF. In DNA form, the CDR3 reads TGTGCCTCGGACCAGGGGGGGCGCACAGATACGCAGTATTTT.

This clonotype was counted ten times or more. This sequence joins TRBV6-5 and TRBJ1-2; D is perhaps TRBD1 (5 bases). V lost 7 bases and J lost 9, with 15 bases in between. CDR1 MNHEY and CDR2 SVGAGI come from the germline V gene. The CDR3 extends over 12 amino acids. The CDR3 DNA is TGTGCCAGCAACAGCCCGGACACCAGCTACACCTTC. Translating it yields CASNSPDTSYTF.

This clonotype appeared many times. A much larger clone differs by one base, so this may be a read error. This chain uses TRBV6-2 or TRBV6-3 with TRBJ2-1, with 15 bases aligning to TRBD2. The DNA end is a closer match to TRBJ2-7, so the J assignment may be wrong. The CDR3 covers 16 residues. Germline CDR1 and CDR2: MNHEY and SVGEGT. The CDR3 is CASRGLAGGSYNEQYF. CDR3 sequence (DNA): TGTGCCAGCAGGGGACTAGCGGGGGGCTCCTACAATGAGCAGTACTTC.

The table lists this clonotype with many counts. The V gene is TRBV7-2, the J gene TRBJ2-5; D uncertain. The CDR3 runs to 12 residues. Germline lookup yields CDR1 SGHTA and CDR2 FQGNSA. V lost 1 base and J lost 5, with 5 bases in between. CDR3 in DNA: TGTGCCAGCAGCTTAGAGGTCGAGACCCAGTACTTC. Protein product: CASSLEVETQYF.

V and J are TRBV18 and TRBJ1-1; TRBD1 agrees at 8 bases. CDR1 and CDR2 (germline): KGHSH, LQKENI. V shed 5 bases and J 4 bases; nucleotides not matched to a gene: 9. The CDR3 covers 15 residues. CDR3 amino acids: CASSSSGQAGTEAFF. In nucleotides, the CDR3 is TGTGCCAGCTCATCCTCGGGACAGGCCGGCACTGAAGCTTTCTTT. Variable domain in full (rest from reference TRBV18 and TRBJ1-1): NAGVMQNPRHLVRRRGQEARLRCSPMKGHSHVYWYRQLPEEGLKFMVYLQKENIIDESGMPKERFSAEFPKEGPSILRIQQVVRGDSAAYFCASSSSGQAGTEAFFGQGTRLTVV.

Of note for this clonotype: A clone one base away is much larger, so this may be a read error. The chain links TRBV12-5 to TRBJ2-1, with TRBD1 as a possible D gene (8 bases). This CDR3 has 15 amino acids. Germline lookup yields CDR1 LGHNT and CDR2 FRNRAP. The CDR3, as DNA: TGTGCTAGTGGTTTTATACAGGGGGGGTACAATGAGCAGGTCTTC. Its protein product is CASGFIQGGYNEQVF.

Note on this clonotype: A single base separates this from a much larger clone, so it may be a read error. The chain carries TRBV6-6 and TRBJ2-6, with D possibly matching TRBD1 (6 bases). Germline values: CDR1 MNHNY, CDR2 SVGAGI (reference sequence). The CDR3 has 16 amino acids. The DNA of the CDR3 is TGTGCCAGCAGTTACTCGACAGGAGCTGGGGCCAACGTCCGGACTTTC. This sequence encodes CASSYSTGAGANVRTF.

This clonotype has ten or more counts. The rearrangement uses TRBV7-2 and TRBJ2-5; no firm D call. This CDR3 region has 15 residues. V shed 5 bases and J shed 2 bases, with 15 bases lying between them. CDR1 is SGHTA and CDR2 is FQGNSA in the germline V gene. The CDR3 reads CASSPLVGKQETQYF. The CDR3 DNA is TGTGCCAGCAGCCCCTTAGTAGGGAAACAAGAGACCCAGTACTTC.

Regarding this clonotype: A read error is possible here, since a much larger clone lies one base away. This chain uses TRBV4-1 with TRBJ2-4; the D gene is possibly TRBD1 (5 bases). This CDR3 comprises 13 residues. The germline V gene encodes CDR1 MGHRA and CDR2 YSYEKL. The CDR3 nucleotides are TGCGCCAGCAACCAAGTCAGGGAAAACATTCAGTACTTC. As protein: CASNQVRENIQYF.

This clonotype was picked up many times. The chain carries TRBV5-1 and TRBJ1-1; TRBD1 matches 7 bases. This CDR3 contains 14 residues. After removal of 3 bases from V and 2 bases from J, the junction contained 4 bases not matched to a gene. Germline-derived CDR1 and CDR2 are SGHRS and YFSETQ. The CDR3 protein is CASSYGTANTEAFF. The CDR3 DNA sequence: TGCGCCAGCAGCTACGGGACAGCCAACACTGAAGCTTTCTTT.

This clonotype occurred many times. It may be a read error: a sequence one base away is much more abundant. The rearrangement links TRBV29-1 to TRBJ2-1; no clear D. Germline values: CDR1 SQVTM, CDR2 ANQGSEA. There are 12 residues in the CDR3. V lost 8 bases, J lost 0 bases, and 8 bases lay in between. The CDR3 sequence: CSRASSYNEQFF. Written as DNA, the CDR3 is TGCAGCAGGGCAAGCTCCTACAATGAGCAGTTCTTC.

This clonotype turned up a few times. The chain recombines TRBV30 with TRBJ1-5; D is unresolved. CDR1 and CDR2 (germline): GTSNPN, SVGIG (reference sequence). Deletions cut 3 bases from V and 3 bases from J, with 9 bases between. The CDR3 covers 13 residues. CDR3 residues: CAWSRGINQPQHF. In DNA, the CDR3 is TGTGCCTGGAGCCGAGGGATCAATCAGCCCCAGCATTTT.

This clonotype turned up a few times. This chain connects TRBV28 to TRBJ1-1; no definite D call. This CDR3 is 15 amino acids long. Trimming cost V 1 base and J 0 bases, with 9 bases left between them. CDR1 is MDHEN, CDR2 SYDVKM, per germline. The CDR3 loop is CASSLSGRLNTEAFF. Written as DNA, the CDR3 is TGTGCCAGCAGTTTATCGGGCAGACTGAACACTGAAGCTTTCTTT.

This clonotype appeared many times. J is TRBJ2-4 and V is TRBV20-1; 7 bases map to TRBD1. Germline trimming cut 5 bases from V and 6 bases from J; bases unmatched to any gene: 7. Germline V CDR1 and CDR2: DFQATT, SNEGSKA (reference sequence). The CDR3 extends over 13 amino acids. CDR3 bases: TGCAGTGCTCGGGGACAGAACTTAAACATTCAGTACTTC. It specifies CSARGQNLNIQYF.

The gene calls are TRBV7-8 and TRBJ1-2, with 7 positions matching TRBD1. The V gene's germline CDR1 is SGHVS and CDR2 FQNEAQ. Trimming removed 0 bases from V and 2 bases from J; junction bases left unmatched: 12. The CDR3 has 18 residues. CDR3 residues: CASSLAGGTASFNYGYTF. Here the CDR3 DNA reads TGTGCCAGCAGCTTAGCAGGTGGGACAGCTTCTTTCAACTATGGCTACACCTTC.

The genes are TRBV7-2 and TRBJ1-4, with D perhaps TRBD1 (5 bases). Trimming left V 1 base short and J 7 bases short, with 13 bases between. There are 15 residues in the CDR3. Germline values: CDR1 SGHTA, CDR2 FQGNSA. The CDR3 loop is CASSLGGSRGEKLFF. CDR3 sequence (DNA): TGTGCCAGCAGCTTAGGGGGGTCTCGAGGTGAAAAACTGTTTTTT. The whole variable domain, filled in from reference TRBV7-2 and TRBJ1-4, reads GAGVSQSPSNKVTEKGKDVELRCDPISGHTALYWYRQSLGQGLEFLIYFQGNSAPDKSGLPSDRFSAERTGGSVSTLTIQRTQQEDSAVYLCASSLGGSRGEKLFFGSGTQLSVL.

Turning to this clonotype: A much larger clone lies a single base off, so this may be a read error. This chain joins TRBV9 and TRBJ2-5; D uncertain. CDR1 SGDLS and CDR2 YYNGEE come from the germline V gene. V lost 3 bases and J 11 bases, leaving 14 bases between the germline ends. The CDR3 consists of 12 residues. CDR3 amino acids: CASSGVYNEQYF. In nucleotides, the CDR3 is TGTGCCAGCAGCGGGGTCTACAATGAGCAGTACTTC.

V and J are TRBV7-2 and TRBJ2-7; D is perhaps TRBD2 (5 bases). Germline V gene lookup returns CDR1 SGHTA and CDR2 FQGNSA. V lost 5 bases, J lost 5 bases, and 13 bases lay in between. The CDR3 loop spans 13 amino acids. The CDR3 sequence: CASSRTSSHEQYF. DNA of the CDR3: TGTGCCAGCAGCCGAACTAGTTCTCACGAGCAGTACTTC. The full variable domain, with the rest looked up from reference TRBV7-2 and TRBJ2-7, is GAGVSQSPSNKVTEKGKDVELRCDPISGHTALYWYRQSLGQGLEFLIYFQGNSAPDKSGLPSDRFSAERTGGSVSTLTIQRTQQEDSAVYLCASSRTSSHEQYFGPGTRLTVT.

This chain uses TRBV20-1 with TRBJ2-1; D is unresolved. The germline V gene encodes CDR1 DFQATT and CDR2 SNEGSKA (reference sequence). V lost 3 bases, J lost 0 bases, and 12 bases lay in between. This CDR3 region has 15 residues. The CDR3 reads CSASGYFNSYNEQFF. The CDR3 nucleotides are TGCAGTGCTAGCGGGTACTTTAACTCCTACAATGAGCAGTTCTTC.